This TCR beta chain was documented in a study of blood T cell repertoires in COVID-19. Measured with immunoSEQ multiplex PCR; TCRdb has only the in-frame clones, and not every one. The sample has a few hundred thousand clones; more than 75% are singletons. Germline V gene sequence: CDR1 MNHEY, CDR2 SVGAGI. V was pared by 7 bases and J by 6 bases, with 18 bases between. The CDR3 has 14 amino acids. V gene TRBV6-5 combines with J gene TRBJ1-1; possible D gene TRBD1, 5 bases. This TCR derives from a woman aged 18 to 35 who had recovered from COVID-19. Sequenced: PBMCs or T cells enriched from blood (not recorded which). CDR3 coding DNA: TGTGCCAGCACCAACCTGGGGGGTAGCGCTGAAGCTTTCTTT. This codes for CASTNLGGSAEAFF.